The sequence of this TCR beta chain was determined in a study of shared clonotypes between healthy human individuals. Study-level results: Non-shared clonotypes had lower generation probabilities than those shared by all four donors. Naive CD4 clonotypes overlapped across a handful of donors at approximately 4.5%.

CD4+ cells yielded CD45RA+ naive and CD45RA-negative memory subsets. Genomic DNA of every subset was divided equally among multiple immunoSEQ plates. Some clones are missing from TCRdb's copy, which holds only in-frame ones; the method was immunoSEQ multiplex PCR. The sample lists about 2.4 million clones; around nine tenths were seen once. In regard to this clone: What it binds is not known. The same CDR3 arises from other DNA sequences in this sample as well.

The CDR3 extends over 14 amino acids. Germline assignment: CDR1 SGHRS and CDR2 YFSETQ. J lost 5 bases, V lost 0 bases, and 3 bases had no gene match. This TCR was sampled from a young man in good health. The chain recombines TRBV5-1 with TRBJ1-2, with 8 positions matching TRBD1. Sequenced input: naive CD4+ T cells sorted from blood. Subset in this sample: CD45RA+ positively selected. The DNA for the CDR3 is TGCGCCAGCAGCTTGGGACAGGGGAGTTATGGCTACACCTTC. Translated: CASSLGQGSYGYTF.